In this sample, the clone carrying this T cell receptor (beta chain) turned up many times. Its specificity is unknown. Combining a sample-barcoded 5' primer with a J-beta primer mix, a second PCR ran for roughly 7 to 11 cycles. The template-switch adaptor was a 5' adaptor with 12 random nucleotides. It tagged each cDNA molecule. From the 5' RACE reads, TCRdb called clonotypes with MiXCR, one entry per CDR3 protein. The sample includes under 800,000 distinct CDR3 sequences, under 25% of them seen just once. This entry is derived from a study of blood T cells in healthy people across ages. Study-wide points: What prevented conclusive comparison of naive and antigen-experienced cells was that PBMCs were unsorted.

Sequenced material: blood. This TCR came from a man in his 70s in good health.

The CDR3 bases are TGCAGCGTTGAAGCGGCGGGATCATACAATGAGCAGTTCTTC. Amino acid sequence: CSVEAAGSYNEQFF. This chain connects TRBV29-1 to TRBJ2-1, with a tentative D call TRBD2 (6 bases). The CDR3 covers 14 residues. Germline CDR1 reads SQVTM; CDR2 reads ANQGSEA. Trimming pared 1 base from V and 4 bases from J, leaving 11 bases between.